This T cell receptor beta chain stems from a study of blood T cell repertoires in COVID-19. Study-wide context: Samples taken during acute and convalescent COVID-19 were collected in the United States, Italy and Spain. The analysed material was cDNA or gDNA that came from T cells, B-cell-depleted T cells, or PBMCs.

In the original processing: Quantification of nucleated cells was approximated via reference gene primer amplification. The protocol was immunoSEQ multiplex PCR, while the TCRdb copy is restricted to in-frame clones and leaves out a portion. Clone size and the V and J calls come from that table; the DNA yielded D and trimming. The profile covers approximately 100,000 clones, with roughly 84% appearing a single time and more than 20% taken by the ten largest. This CDR3 spans 16 amino acids. The V and J genes are TRBV21-1 and TRBJ2-7; whether TRBD1, the table's D call, matches the DNA was not checked. TRBV21-1 is described as a pseudogene. The material sequenced was peripheral blood. The sequence came from a man between 60 and 75 years old with acute or convalescent COVID-19. The CDR3 protein is CASSKDMDSQDYEQYF. As DNA, the CDR3 is TGTGCCAGCAGCAAAGACATGGACAGCCAAGACTACGAGCAGTACTTC.